The TCR beta chain under discussion was sequenced for a study of T cells in Graves' hyperthyroidism and ophthalmopathy. TCR beta CDR3 regions were amplified from RNA. HTBI primers drove first-round RT-PCR of the TCR CDR3. MiXCR, run by TCRdb on the multiplex PCR reads, gives a single entry per CDR3 protein. The sample holds 700,000 or so distinct CDR3 sequences, about a sixth seen once. Germline V gives CDR1 LGHNA, CDR2 YNFKEQ. CDR3 length equals 15 residues. V gave up 4 bases and J gave up 4 bases; unmatched junction bases: 8. The chain carries TRBV4-2 and TRBJ2-7, with 9 nucleotides matching TRBD1. The sequenced sample was blood. The sequence came from a man younger than 35 with Graves' hyperthyroidism. The CDR3 region is CASSPNIGQGYEQYF. DNA for the CDR3: TGTGCCAGCAGCCCTAATATAGGACAGGGGTACGAGCAGTACTTC.